This entry lists 16 T cell receptor beta chains sequenced from one sample in a study of blood T cell repertoires in COVID-19. Data came from immunoSEQ multiplex PCR; TCRdb stores just in-frame clones and leaves some out. The sample contains about 170,000 clones, 70% to 90% of which appear only once. Sequenced material: peripheral blood. These receptors were taken from a woman older than 75 with COVID-19, enrolled during active disease.

V gene TRBV5-1 combines with J gene TRBJ2-2; 14 nucleotides match TRBD2. The ends lost 6 bases at V and 6 bases at J; junction bases unmatched: 10. The CDR3 extends over 17 amino acids. Germline lookup yields CDR1 SGHRS and CDR2 YFSETQ. The CDR3 loop reads CASNPGLAGEYSGELFF. The DNA for the CDR3 is TGCGCCAGCAACCCGGGACTAGCGGGAGAGTATTCCGGGGAGCTGTTTTTT.

This sequence joins TRBV5-6 and TRBJ1-3; 9 bases line up with TRBD1. Germline V lookup: CDR1 SGHDT, CDR2 YYEEEE. The trim removed 0 bases at V and 16 bases at J, leaving 5 bases unmatched. The CDR3 sequence is 12 residues long. The CDR3, as DNA: TGTGCCAGCAGCTTGGACAGGGGGCTTTGGTATTTT. Translation gives CASSLDRGLWYF.

This chain links TRBV29-1 with TRBJ2-6; D is perhaps TRBD2 (6 bases). The CDR3 sequence is 14 residues long. V was cut by 4 bases and J by 0 bases, with 7 bases left in between. Germline V gene sequence: CDR1 SQVTM, CDR2 ANQGSEA. The CDR3 DNA follows: TGCAGCGTTGCCGGGGGCTCTGGGGCCAACGTCCTGACTTTC. Its translation is CSVAGGSGANVLTF.

The chain combines TRBV5-1 with TRBJ2-5, with 8 bases matching TRBD1. CDR1 and CDR2 from the germline V gene are SGHRS and YFSETQ. This CDR3 has 14 residues. J was trimmed by 5 bases and V by 7 bases; bases with no gene match: 10. The CDR3: CASGQTGVGETQYF. The CDR3 DNA follows: TGCGCCAGCGGACAGACAGGGGTGGGGGAGACCCAGTACTTC.

The chain carries TRBV5-1 and TRBJ2-2; TRBD1 is a possible D gene (6 bases). This CDR3 spans 14 amino acids. Germline CDR1 SGHRS, CDR2 YFSETQ. Trimming took off 3 bases at V and 4 bases at J, with 10 bases between the two ends. The CDR3 DNA reads as TGCGCCAGCAGCTCGGGACATACCACCGGGGAGCTGTTTTTT. Protein product: CASSSGHTTGELFF.

Notes on this clone: Other DNA sequences of this sample code for an identical CDR3. The V gene is TRBV18, the J gene TRBJ2-7, with TRBD1 matching over 7 bases. The CDR3 loop spans 15 amino acids. The J segment lost 4 bases and the V segment lost 3 bases, leaving 9 bases of the junction unmatched. The germline V gene encodes CDR1 KGHSH and CDR2 LQKENI. The CDR3 region has the DNA TGTGCCAGCTCACCCCCGGGACAGTATGGATACGAGCAGTACTTC. It is translated as CASSPPGQYGYEQYF.

The chain combines TRBV6-6 with TRBJ2-3; D is ambiguous. CDR1 and CDR2 (germline): MNHNY, SVGAGI (reference sequence). V gave up 2 bases and J gave up 6 bases, with 6 bases separating them. The CDR3 sequence is 12 residues long. CDR3 sequence reads: CASSYVPDTQYF. Here the CDR3 DNA reads TGTGCCAGCAGTTACGTCCCGGATACGCAGTATTTT.

The chain links TRBV7-2 to TRBJ1-2, with TRBD1 matching over 7 bases. J was trimmed by 1 base and V by 6 bases; bases with no gene match: 11. Looked up from germline, CDR1 is SGHTA and CDR2 is FQGNSA. CDR3 length: 16 amino acids. DNA of the CDR3: TGTGCCAGCAGTTCCGACAGGGCGGGCCTTAACTATGGCTACACCTTC. Protein sequence: CASSSDRAGLNYGYTF.

There are a few counts of this clone. The CDR3 DNA is TGTGCCAGCAGCCAAGTACATTCTAGCGGGAGGGCGGGCGAGCAGTACTTC. Its translation is CASSQVHSSGRAGEQYF. The rearrangement joins TRBV4-2 to TRBJ2-7; 12 nucleotides agree with TRBD2. The CDR3 spans 17 residues. The V gene's germline CDR1 is LGHNA and CDR2 YNFKEQ. V lost 1 base, J lost 6 bases, and 10 bases stayed unmatched.

The chain links TRBV3-1 (or the pseudogene TRBV3-2) to TRBJ2-7; maybe TRBD1 (5 bases). Germline V lookup: CDR1 LGHDT, CDR2 YNNKEL (reference sequence). Trimming stripped 3 bases from V and 6 bases from J, with 12 bases between. This CDR3 region has 13 residues. The CDR3 DNA reads TGTGCCAGCAGCCATGGCTCCGACAGCGAGCAGTACTTC. Translated: CASSHGSDSEQYF.

On this clone: Other nucleotide sequences from this sample produce the same CDR3. This chain links TRBV3-1 (or the pseudogene TRBV3-2) with TRBJ2-3, with D possibly matching TRBD2 (5 bases). From germline, CDR1 is LGHDT and CDR2 YNNKEL (reference sequence). The CDR3 is 15 residues long. V was trimmed by 4 bases and J by 1 base, leaving 12 bases between them. The CDR3 DNA reads TGTGCCAGCAGCCCCTCTGGGAGTGGCACAGATACGCAGTATTTT. This gives the protein CASSPSGSGTDTQYF.

The chain links TRBV18 to TRBJ2-3, with TRBD1 matching over 7 bases. Germline V lookup: CDR1 KGHSH, CDR2 LQKENI. The CDR3 consists of 18 residues. The ends lost 5 bases at V and 1 base at J; junction bases unmatched: 15. The CDR3 spells CASSVILRGPRGTDTQYF. The CDR3 DNA follows: TGTGCCAGCTCAGTGATCTTAAGGGGGCCACGAGGCACAGATACGCAGTATTTT. The full variable domain, completed using reference TRBV18 and TRBJ2-3, is NAGVMQNPRHLVRRRGQEARLRCSPMKGHSHVYWYRQLPEEGLKFMVYLQKENIIDESGMPKERFSAEFPKEGPSILRIQQVVRGDSAAYFCASSVILRGPRGTDTQYFGPGTRLTVL.

The chain links TRBV2 to TRBJ2-5; D is undetermined. Germline V gene lookup returns CDR1 SNHLY and CDR2 FYNNEI. The CDR3 is 11 residues long. V was shortened by 8 bases and J by 2 bases, with 6 bases between the two germline ends. CDR3 region: CASAIQETQYF. Written as DNA, the CDR3 is TGTGCCAGCGCGATTCAAGAGACCCAGTACTTC.

The gene calls are TRBV12-3 or TRBV12-4 and TRBJ1-1, with D perhaps matching TRBD1 (6 bases). This CDR3 contains 13 residues. Trimming removed 5 bases from V and 4 bases from J, with 11 bases in between. The CDR3 sequence is CASSPNRATEAFF. Written as DNA, the CDR3 is TGTGCCAGCAGTCCCAACAGGGCCACTGAAGCTTTCTTT.

This rearrangement joins TRBV19 to TRBJ1-6, with 9 nucleotides matching TRBD1. Germline CDR1 is LNHDA and CDR2 is SQIVND (reference sequence). The CDR3 extends over 15 amino acids. V gave up 6 bases and J gave up 5 bases; unmatched junction bases: 5. The CDR3 DNA follows: TGTGCCAGTAGACGGACAGGGGAGAATAATTCACCCCTCCACTTT. Translation gives CASRRTGENNSPLHF.

The V gene is TRBV7-2, the J gene TRBJ1-4; TRBD1 aligns across 9 bases. The CDR3 runs to 15 residues. J gave up 7 bases and V 5 bases, and 8 bases lay outside the gene matches. Germline V gene data show CDR1 as SGHTA and CDR2 as FQGNSA. CDR3 nucleotides: TGTGCCAGCAGCCTCCGGGACAGGGTCGGTGAAAAACTGTTTTTT. Amino acids: CASSLRDRVGEKLFF.